This TCR beta chain comes out of a study of CD4 T cells in relation to SARS-CoV-2 and coronaviruses. Overall study context: TCR beta CDR3s were sequenced after roughly ten-day antigen culture of PBMCs. No peptide or an HIV-1 Nef peptide pool served as negative control.

With respect to this clone: Antigen unknown.

Before the COVID-19 pandemic, during about 2010-2019, CD4+ T cells were taken from unexposed donors. The cells were cultured for about ten days before CD4+ T cells were isolated. Unexposed-donor CD4+ T cells were probed with SARS-CoV-2 S/N and four cold-coronavirus spikes, cells permitting. V gave up 3 bases and J gave up 1 base, with 6 bases separating them. Per germline, CDR1 SGHNT and CDR2 YENEEA. This CDR3 contains 13 residues. The assay was immunoSEQ multiplex PCR, and TCRdb's table has in-frame clones only and misses some. Counted here are some 23,000 clones, more than 60% occurring once; the ten biggest clones make up 9% to 15%.

The chain links TRBV11-3 to TRBJ1-1; D is unresolved. Sample: CD4+ T cells from PBMCs, cultured in vitro. The receptor was isolated from a human donor in good health. Here the CDR3 reads CASSLGGNTEAFF. The CDR3, as DNA: TGTGCCAGCAGCTTGGGTGGGAACACTGAAGCTTTCTTT.